This TCR beta chain emerged from a study of CD8 T cells in Susac syndrome. Reverse transcription of roughly 0.5 to 1 ug RNA was carried out with random hexamers. By means of immunoSEQ multiplex PCR, TCR beta CDR3 spanning 54 Vbeta and 13 Jbeta underwent amplification. TCRdb ran MiXCR on the immunoSEQ multiplex PCR reads and lists one entry per CDR3 protein. In the table there are some 400,000 distinct CDR3 sequences, more than 80% of which are singletons. From blood CD8+ and CD4+ T cells, TCR beta sequences were generated. The patients who served as multiple sclerosis controls were treatment-naive and had stable or active relapsing-remitting disease that fulfilled the revised McDonald criteria. TEMRA cells were FACS-enriched, unlike CD8+ and CD4+ T cells, which were negatively isolated. The sequencing sample was made of CD8+ T cells from PBMCs. The clonotype was recovered from a human donor with multiple sclerosis.

The CDR3 protein is CASSWYRDSYEQYF. The CDR3 DNA reads as TGTGCCAGCAGCTGGTACCGGGACAGCTACGAGCAGTACTTC. This chain uses TRBV5-8 with TRBJ2-7; 7 bases are shared with TRBD1. Germline lookup yields CDR1 SGHTS and CDR2 YDEGEE. The CDR3 extends over 14 amino acids. V lost 3 bases, J lost 3 bases, and 6 bases stayed unmatched.